This entry is about one T cell receptor beta chain. No antigen is known for it. The sample is drawn from a study of identical twins. General observations from the study: Cross-sectional statistics underpinned the conclusions; the same donors were not followed.

After template switching added a universal primer site, the resulting cDNA carried unique molecular identifiers. TCRdb reprocessed the 5' RACE reads via MiXCR and lists one record per CDR3 protein. The sample lists 690,000 or so distinct CDR3 sequences; over 8.5% were seen once. Germline lookup yields CDR1 SGHDT and CDR2 YYEEEE. V dropped 1 base and J dropped 7 bases, with 15 bases sitting between them. CDR3 length: 15 residues. This same sample was also taken into another study, of yellow fever vaccine responses in identical twins.

The TCR originated in a woman in her late teens or twenties in good health. Sample: PBMCs. The chain recombines TRBV5-6 with TRBJ2-1; possible D gene TRBD2, 6 bases. In nucleotides, the CDR3 is TGTGCCAGCAGCTTGATAGTGAGGGCGGGGAATGAGCAGTTCTTC. It codes for CASSLIVRAGNEQFF.